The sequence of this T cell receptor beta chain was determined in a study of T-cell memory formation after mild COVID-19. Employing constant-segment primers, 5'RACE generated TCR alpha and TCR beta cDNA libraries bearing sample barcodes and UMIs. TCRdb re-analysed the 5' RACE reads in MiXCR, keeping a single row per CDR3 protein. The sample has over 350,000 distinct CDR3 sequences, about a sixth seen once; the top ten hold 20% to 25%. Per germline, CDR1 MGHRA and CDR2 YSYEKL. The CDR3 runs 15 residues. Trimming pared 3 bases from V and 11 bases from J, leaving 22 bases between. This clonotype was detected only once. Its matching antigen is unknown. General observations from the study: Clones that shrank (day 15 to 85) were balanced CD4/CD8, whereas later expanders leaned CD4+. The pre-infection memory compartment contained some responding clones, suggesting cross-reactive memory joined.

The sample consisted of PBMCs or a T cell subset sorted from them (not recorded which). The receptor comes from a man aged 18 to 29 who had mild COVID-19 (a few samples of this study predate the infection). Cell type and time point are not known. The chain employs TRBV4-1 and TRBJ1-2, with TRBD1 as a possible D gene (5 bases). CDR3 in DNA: TGCGCCAGCAGCCAGGCTCTCAGGGAGGGGAGGCGATACACCTTC. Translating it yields CASSQALREGRRYTF.